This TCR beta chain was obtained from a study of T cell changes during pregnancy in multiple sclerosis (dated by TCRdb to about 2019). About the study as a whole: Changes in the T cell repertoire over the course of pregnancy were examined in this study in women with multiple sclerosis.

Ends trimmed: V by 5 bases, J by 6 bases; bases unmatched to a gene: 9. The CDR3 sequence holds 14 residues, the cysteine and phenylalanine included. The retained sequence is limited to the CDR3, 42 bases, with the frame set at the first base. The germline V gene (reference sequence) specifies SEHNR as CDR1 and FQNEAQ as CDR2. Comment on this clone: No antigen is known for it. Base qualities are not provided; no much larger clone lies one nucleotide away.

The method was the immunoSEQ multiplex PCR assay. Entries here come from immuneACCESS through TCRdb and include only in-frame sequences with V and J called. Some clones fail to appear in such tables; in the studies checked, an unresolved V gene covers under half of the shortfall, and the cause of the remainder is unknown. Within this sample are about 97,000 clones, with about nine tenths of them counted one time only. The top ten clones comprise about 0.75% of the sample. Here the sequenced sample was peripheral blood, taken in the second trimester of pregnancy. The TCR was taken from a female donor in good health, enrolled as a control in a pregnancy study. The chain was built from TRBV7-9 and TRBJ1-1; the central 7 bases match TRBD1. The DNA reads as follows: TGTGCCAGCAGCGACTACAGGGGTGGGGCTGAAGCTTTCTTT. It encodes CASSDYRGGAEAFF.